This T cell receptor (beta chain) was recorded in a study of blood T cell repertoires in COVID-19. Study at large: The United States, Italy and Spain provided the acute and convalescent COVID-19 samples. T cells, B-cell-depleted T cells, or PBMCs supplied cDNA or gDNA.

Original analysis: The authors estimated nucleated cell counts from reference gene primer amplification. The assay was immunoSEQ multiplex PCR, and TCRdb's table has in-frame clones only and misses some. That table gives V, J and clone size, and the DNA gave D and trimming. This table has 55,000 to 80,000 clones, nearly 90% appearing once. Germline values: CDR1 LNHDA, CDR2 SQIVND (reference sequence). The J segment lost 7 bases and the V segment lost 5 bases, leaving 5 bases of the junction unmatched. This CDR3 has 13 amino acids. This clone has a handful of counts. This chain joins TRBV19 and TRBJ1-5, with 7 bases lining up with TRBD1. Sequencing was performed on peripheral blood. The receptor was derived from a man aged 50 to 59 with acute or convalescent COVID-19. Written as DNA, the CDR3 is TGTGCCAGTAGTCCCCAGGGGGGACAGCCCCAGCATTTT. Its translation is CASSPQGGQPQHF.